One and the same sample provided the 4 T cell receptor beta chains below, sequenced in a study of blood T cell repertoires in COVID-19. Repertoires were generated with immunoSEQ multiplex PCR, while TCRdb's copy carries only in-frame clones and drops some. The repertoire holds 76,000 or so clones, with 86% as singletons. The sequenced sample consisted of peripheral blood. These TCRs come from a man of 80 years or more in a cohort sampled during active COVID-19.

The chain recombines TRBV7-2 with TRBJ1-3; no clear D. The CDR3 runs to 14 residues. The V end was cut by 3 bases, the J end by 4 bases, with 10 bases between. The V gene's germline CDR1 is SGHTA and CDR2 FQGNSA. The CDR3 spells CASSLGSEGNTIYF. The DNA of the CDR3 is TGTGCCAGCAGCTTGGGCTCTGAGGGAAACACCATATATTTT.

The V gene is TRBV7-9, the J gene TRBJ1-6; 10 positions match TRBD1. Germline V gene lookup returns CDR1 SEHNR and CDR2 FQNEAQ (reference sequence). J gave up 9 bases and V 4 bases, and 3 bases lay outside the gene matches. The CDR3 is made up of 14 amino acids. For the CDR3, the DNA is TGTGCCAGCAGCTCGGGACAGGGGACTTCACCCCTCCACTTT. Protein: CASSSGQGTSPLHF. The variable domain in full, with the rest retrieved from reference TRBV7-9 and TRBJ1-6, is DTGVSQNPRHKITKRGQNVTFRCDPISEHNRLYWYRQTLGQGPEFLTYFQNEAQLEKSRLLSDRFSAERPKGSFSTLEIQRTEQGDSAMYLCASSSGQGTSPLHFGNGTRLTVT.

The CDR3 protein is CATGLAGGLPGELFF. The CDR3 DNA is TGTGCCACCGGACTAGCGGGGGGGCTGCCCGGGGAGCTGTTTTTT. This sequence joins TRBV28 and TRBJ2-2; 15 bases map to TRBD2. Per the germline V gene, CDR1 is MDHEN and CDR2 is SYDVKM. This CDR3 spans 15 amino acids. Unmatched junction bases numbered 6, after V lost 10 bases and J lost 6 bases.

This sequence joins TRBV12-3 or TRBV12-4 and TRBJ2-4; D not certain. With 2 bases removed from V and 6 bases from J, the gap between germline ends came to 8 bases. CDR3 length equals 13 residues. The CDR3 DNA follows: TGTGCCAGCAGTTTACAGCAGGCAAACATTCAGTACTTC. Translated, it gives CASSLQQANIQYF.